This TCR beta chain stems from a study of T cell changes during pregnancy in multiple sclerosis. Details on this clone: Here the CDR3 omits its conserved ending phenylalanine or tryptophan, so a read error is the likely source.

From germline, CDR1 is MNHNS and CDR2 SASEGT. J was trimmed by 0 bases and V by 2 bases; bases with no gene match: 7. The CDR3 is 18 amino acids. This table comes from immunoSEQ multiplex PCR, and its TCRdb copy is limited to in-frame clones, with some not included. The table has 45,000 to 65,000 clones, nearly 95% seen once. This clonotype was sampled from a female donor with multiple sclerosis, enrolled in a pregnancy study. This rearrangement joins TRBV6-1 to TRBJ1-4; the match to TRBD1 covers 9 bases. Here the sequenced sample was CD4+ T cells from peripheral blood mononuclear cells, taken in the third trimester of pregnancy. CDR3 in amino acids: CASSEPLQGAATNEKLFL. The CDR3, as DNA: TGTGCCAGCAGTGAACCCCTACAGGGGGCGGCAACTAATGAAAAACTGTTTCTT.